A single sample is the source of the 14 T cell receptor beta chains below, sequenced in a study of glioma-infiltrating T cells. Amplification of TCR alpha and beta CDR3 regions from RNA used iRepertoire nested multiplex PCR. From the multiplex PCR reads, TCRdb called clonotypes with MiXCR, one entry per CDR3 protein. The data show more than 85,000 distinct CDR3 sequences, less than 30% seen once. Specimen: glioma tissue, nonneoplastic brain tissue, or PBMCs (not recorded which). The receptors were sampled from a human donor with low-grade glioma or glioblastoma, undergoing nonglioma brain surgery, or in good health (not recorded which).

At least ten counts were recorded for this clonotype. This chain links TRBV20-1 with TRBJ1-2; a possible D gene is TRBD1 (6 bases). V lost 5 bases and J lost 6, with 13 bases in between. The CDR3 covers 12 residues. The V gene's germline CDR1 is DFQATT and CDR2 SNEGSKA (reference sequence). CDR3 sequence (DNA): TGCAGTGCTGTGAGGGGGTCGGATGGCTACACCTTC. Translation: CSAVRGSDGYTF.

The V call is TRBV20-1, the J call TRBJ2-1; unclear D gene. This CDR3 comprises 11 residues. Germline assignment: CDR1 DFQATT and CDR2 SNEGSKA (reference sequence). The CDR3 nucleotides read TGCAGCCACTGTTCCCACAATGAGCAGTTCTTC. This encodes CSHCSHNEQFF.

This clonotype has at least ten counts. CDR3 sequence (DNA): TGTGCCAGCAGTTACACAGGGCCAAACTACGAGCAGTACTTC. Its translation: CASSYTGPNYEQYF. The chain is built from TRBV6-5 and TRBJ2-7; D is perhaps TRBD1 (6 bases). Trimming pared 2 bases from V and 3 bases from J, leaving 11 bases between. This CDR3 has 14 amino acids. In germline, CDR1 is MNHEY, CDR2 SVGAGI.

To note about this clonotype: Lacking the conserved final phenylalanine or tryptophan, this CDR3 likely reflects a read error. This chain connects TRBV7-6 to TRBJ1-5, with 8 bases that match TRBD1. Germline CDR1 and CDR2: SGHVS and FNYEAQ. This CDR3 has 17 amino acids. The CDR3 loop reads CASSLGQGSGRHQLQHC. For the CDR3, the DNA is TGTGCCAGCAGTCTTGGACAGGGCTCCGGGAGACATCAGCTCCAGCATTGT.

This clonotype was found many times. The V and J genes are TRBV7-2 and TRBJ2-7; the match to TRBD1 covers 7 bases. V was pared by 3 bases and J by 2 bases, with 7 bases of the junction left unmatched. There are 15 residues in the CDR3. Germline CDR1 is SGHTA and CDR2 is FQGNSA. The CDR3: CASSFVDRAPYEQYF. In DNA form, the CDR3 reads TGTGCCAGCAGCTTCGTCGACAGGGCTCCCTACGAGCAGTACTTC.

The table lists this clonotype with a few counts. CDR3 bases: TGCGCCAGCAGCCAAGACTACAGGGGGGTCTACGAGCAGTACTTC. Its protein product is CASSQDYRGVYEQYF. The chain carries TRBV4-1 and TRBJ2-7; 8 bases are a match to TRBD1. J gave up 3 bases and V 0 bases, and 4 bases lay outside the gene matches. CDR3 length: 15 residues. CDR1 and CDR2 from the germline V gene are MGHRA and YSYEKL.

The chain recombines TRBV27 with TRBJ1-1; the D gene is possibly TRBD1 (5 bases). The CDR3 consists of 15 residues. Germline V gene lookup returns CDR1 MNHEY and CDR2 SMNVEV (reference sequence). Trimming left V 10 bases short and J 9 bases short, with 27 bases between. CDR3 in amino acids: CATAFRGSGGTKAFF. DNA for the CDR3: TGTGCCACCGCCTTCCGGGGGTCTGGGGGGACTAAAGCTTTCTTT.

This clonotype was seen repeatedly, ten times or more. The chain is built from TRBV11-3 and TRBJ1-1; maybe TRBD1 (5 bases). The germline gives CDR1 SGHNT, CDR2 YENEEA. With 4 bases removed from V and 5 bases from J, the gap between germline ends came to 8 bases. The CDR3 loop spans 12 amino acids. CDR3 sequence (DNA): TGTGCCAGCAGCTCCAGGGAAACTGAAGCTTTCTTT. Its protein product is CASSSRETEAFF. Variable domain in full (rest from reference TRBV11-3 and TRBJ1-1): EAGVVQSPRYKIIEKKQPVAFWCNPISGHNTLYWYLQNLGQGPELLIRYENEEAVDDSQLPKDRFSAERLKGVDSTLKIQPAELGDSAVYLCASSSRETEAFFGQGTRLTVV.

The chain joins TRBV9 to TRBJ2-1, with 11 positions matching TRBD2. This CDR3 has 16 residues. V lost 4 bases to trimming and J lost 3 bases; unmatched junction nucleotides: 6. Germline V gene sequence: CDR1 SGDLS, CDR2 YYNGEE. The CDR3 sequence is CASSSRLAGNYNEQFF. CDR3 in DNA: TGTGCCAGCAGCTCGCGACTAGCGGGGAACTACAATGAGCAGTTCTTC.

This clonotype has at least ten counts. The J gene is TRBJ2-2, the V gene TRBV20-1; 7 bases are shared with TRBD2. J gave up 0 bases and V 3 bases, and 10 bases lay outside the gene matches. The CDR3 is 17 residues long. Germline V gene data show CDR1 as DFQATT and CDR2 as SNEGSKA (reference sequence). CDR3 in amino acids: CSASNSGWAPNTGELFF. As DNA, the CDR3 is TGCAGTGCTAGTAATAGCGGGTGGGCCCCGAACACCGGGGAGCTGTTTTTT.

The table lists this clonotype with many counts. The chain is built from TRBV7-9 and TRBJ2-1; no clear D. The germline V gene encodes CDR1 SEHNR and CDR2 FQNEAQ (reference sequence). The germline V and J ends were trimmed by 5 bases and 4 bases, with 15 bases remaining between them. The CDR3 has 15 amino acids. The CDR3 nucleotides read TGTGCCAGCAGCCCAGAAGCGTCGAGATACAATGAGCAGTTCTTC. Its protein is CASSPEASRYNEQFF.

This clonotype appeared many times. The chain joins TRBV10-3 to TRBJ1-3; D remains unclear. V lost 7 bases, J lost 1 base, and 8 bases lay in between. Germline V gene data show CDR1 as ENHRY and CDR2 as SYGVKD. The CDR3 extends over 13 amino acids. The CDR3, as DNA: TGTGCCATCACAGACTCGTCTGGAAACACCATATATTTT. Translation: CAITDSSGNTIYF.

The V gene is TRBV15, the J gene TRBJ2-1; D is unclear. This CDR3 contains 14 residues. CDR1 and CDR2 from the germline V gene are LNHNV and YYDKDF (reference sequence). The germline V and J ends were trimmed by 1 base and 8 bases, with 12 bases remaining between them. The CDR3 protein is CATSRGWSSYEQFF. The CDR3 nucleotides are TGTGCCACCAGCAGAGGCTGGAGCTCCTATGAGCAGTTCTTC.

At least ten counts were recorded for this clonotype. The chain links TRBV10-3 to TRBJ1-5; maybe TRBD1 (5 bases). V lost 1 base and J 4 bases, leaving 14 bases between the germline ends. Germline V gene lookup returns CDR1 ENHRY and CDR2 SYGVKD. The CDR3 consists of 16 residues. The CDR3 reads CAISELGPQVNQPQHF. CDR3 bases: TGTGCCATCAGTGAGTTGGGGCCCCAGGTGAATCAGCCCCAGCATTTT.